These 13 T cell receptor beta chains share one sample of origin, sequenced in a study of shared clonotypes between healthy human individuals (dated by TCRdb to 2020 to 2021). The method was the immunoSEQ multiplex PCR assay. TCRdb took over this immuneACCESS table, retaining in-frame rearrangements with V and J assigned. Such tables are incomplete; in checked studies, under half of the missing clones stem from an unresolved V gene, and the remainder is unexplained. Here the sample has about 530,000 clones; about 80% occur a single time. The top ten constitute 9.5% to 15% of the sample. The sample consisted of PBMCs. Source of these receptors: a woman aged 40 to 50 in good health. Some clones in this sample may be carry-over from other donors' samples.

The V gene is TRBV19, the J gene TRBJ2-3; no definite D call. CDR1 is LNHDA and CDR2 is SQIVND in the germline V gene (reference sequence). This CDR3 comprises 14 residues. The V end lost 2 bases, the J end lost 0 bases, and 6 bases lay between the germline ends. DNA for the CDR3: TGTGCCAGTAGTATAACACCTAGCACAGATACGCAGTATTTT. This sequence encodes CASSITPSTDTQYF.

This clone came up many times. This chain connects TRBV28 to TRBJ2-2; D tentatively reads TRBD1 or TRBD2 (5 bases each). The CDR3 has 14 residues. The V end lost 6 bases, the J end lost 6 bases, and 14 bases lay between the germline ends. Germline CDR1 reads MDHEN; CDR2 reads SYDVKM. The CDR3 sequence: CASRSRELAGELFF. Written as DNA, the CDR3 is TGTGCCAGCAGGTCCAGGGAGTTGGCCGGGGAGCTGTTTTTT.

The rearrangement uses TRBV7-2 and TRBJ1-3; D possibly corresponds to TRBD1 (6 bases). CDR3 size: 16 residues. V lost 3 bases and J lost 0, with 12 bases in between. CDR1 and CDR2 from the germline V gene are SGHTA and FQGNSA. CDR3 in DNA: TGTGCCAGCAGCTTGCAGGGGACTTACTCTGGAAACACCATATATTTT. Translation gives CASSLQGTYSGNTIYF. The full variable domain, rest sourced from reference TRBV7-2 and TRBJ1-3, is GAGVSQSPSNKVTEKGKDVELRCDPISGHTALYWYRQSLGQGLEFLIYFQGNSAPDKSGLPSDRFSAERTGGSVSTLTIQRTQQEDSAVYLCASSLQGTYSGNTIYFGEGSWLTVV.

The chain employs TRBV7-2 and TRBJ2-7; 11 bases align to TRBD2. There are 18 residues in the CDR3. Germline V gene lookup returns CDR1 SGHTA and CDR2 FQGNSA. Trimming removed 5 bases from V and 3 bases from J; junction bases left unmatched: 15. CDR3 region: CASSEMTSGDVIFYEQYF. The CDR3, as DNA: TGTGCCAGCAGCGAAATGACTAGCGGGGACGTTATATTCTACGAGCAGTACTTC.

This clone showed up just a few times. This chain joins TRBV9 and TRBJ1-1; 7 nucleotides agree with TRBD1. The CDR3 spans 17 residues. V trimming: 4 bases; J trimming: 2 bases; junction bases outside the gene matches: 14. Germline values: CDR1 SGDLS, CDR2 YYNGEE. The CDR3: CASSPGGTAAGNTEAFF. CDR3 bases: TGTGCCAGCAGCCCAGGGGGGACAGCAGCAGGTAACACTGAAGCTTTCTTT.

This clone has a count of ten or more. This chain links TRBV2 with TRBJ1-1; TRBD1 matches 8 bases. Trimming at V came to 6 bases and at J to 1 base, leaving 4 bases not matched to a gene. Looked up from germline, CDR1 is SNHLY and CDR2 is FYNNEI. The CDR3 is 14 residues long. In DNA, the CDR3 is TGTGCCAGCAGGACTGGACAGGGGAACACTGAAGCTTTCTTT. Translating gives CASRTGQGNTEAFF.

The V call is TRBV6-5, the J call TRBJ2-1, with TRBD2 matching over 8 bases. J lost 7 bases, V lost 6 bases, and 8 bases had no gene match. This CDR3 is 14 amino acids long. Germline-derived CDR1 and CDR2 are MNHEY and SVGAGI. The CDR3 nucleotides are TGTGCCAGCAGCTGGGAGCGGGAGAGGAATGAGCAGTTCTTC. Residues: CASSWERERNEQFF.

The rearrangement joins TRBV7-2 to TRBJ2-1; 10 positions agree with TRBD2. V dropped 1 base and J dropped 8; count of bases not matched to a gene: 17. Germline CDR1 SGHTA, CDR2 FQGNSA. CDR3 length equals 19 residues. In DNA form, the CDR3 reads TGTGCCAGCAGCTTAGTCCGAGCGGGAGGGCCAAAATCTTCGTATGAGCAGTTCTTC. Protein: CASSLVRAGGPKSSYEQFF.

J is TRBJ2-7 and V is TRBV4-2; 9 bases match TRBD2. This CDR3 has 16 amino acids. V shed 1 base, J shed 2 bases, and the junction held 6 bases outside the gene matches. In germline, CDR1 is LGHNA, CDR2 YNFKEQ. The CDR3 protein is CASSQAVAGAPYEQYF. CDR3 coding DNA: TGTGCCAGCAGCCAAGCTGTAGCGGGGGCCCCCTACGAGCAGTACTTC.

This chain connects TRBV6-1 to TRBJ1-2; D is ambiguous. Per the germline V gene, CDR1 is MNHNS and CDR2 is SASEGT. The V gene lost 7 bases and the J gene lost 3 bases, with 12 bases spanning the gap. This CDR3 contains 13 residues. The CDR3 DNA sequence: TGTGCCAGCACTCCCGGACTGGACTATGGCTACACCTTC. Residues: CASTPGLDYGYTF.

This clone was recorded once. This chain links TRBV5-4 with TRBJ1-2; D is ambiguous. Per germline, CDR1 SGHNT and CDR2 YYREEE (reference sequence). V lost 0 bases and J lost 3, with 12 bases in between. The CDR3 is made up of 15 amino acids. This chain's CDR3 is CASSLEPQADYGYTF. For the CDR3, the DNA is TGTGCCAGCAGCTTGGAACCGCAGGCTGACTATGGCTACACCTTC.

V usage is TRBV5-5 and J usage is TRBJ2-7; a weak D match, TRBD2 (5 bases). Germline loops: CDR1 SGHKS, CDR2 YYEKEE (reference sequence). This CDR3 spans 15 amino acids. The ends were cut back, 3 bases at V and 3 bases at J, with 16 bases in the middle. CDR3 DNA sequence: TGTGCCAGCAGCTCCCGGACTGTCCCATACTACGAGCAGTACTTC. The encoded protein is CASSSRTVPYYEQYF.

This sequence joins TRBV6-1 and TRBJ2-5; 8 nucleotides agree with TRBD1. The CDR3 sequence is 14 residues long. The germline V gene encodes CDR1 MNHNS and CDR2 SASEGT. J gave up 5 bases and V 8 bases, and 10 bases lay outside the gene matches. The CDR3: CASCQSGGWETQYF. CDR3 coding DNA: TGTGCCAGCTGCCAATCAGGGGGCTGGGAGACCCAGTACTTC.